This T cell receptor (beta chain) was retrieved from a study of vaccination and CD4 T cells after COVID-19. The wider study: Convalescent patients, SARS-CoV-2 positive by nasal swab PCR, comprised fewer than ten mild cases and one severe case. Investigators stimulated cells with overlapping spike peptides drawn from SARS-CoV-2, HCoV-NL63, HCoV-OC43 and HCoV-229E. Post-COVID draws came a median around 100 days after diagnosis (range 35 to 161).

At the Johns Hopkins FTIC core, DNA taken from cultured CD4+ T cells was sequenced by way of the Oncomine TCR Beta short-read assay. In TCRdb, the PCR reads were re-called with MiXCR into one record per CDR3 protein. The profile covers roughly 20,000 distinct CDR3 sequences, with approximately 70% appearing a single time and around 6% taken by the ten largest. As to treatment: roughly 11-day PBMC culture with coronavirus spike peptide pools or control peptides (ViraFEST assay). Both day 3 and day 7 involved replacing half of the medium with fresh IL-2 medium. Notes on this clonotype: Antigen unknown.

Germline lookup yields CDR1 MRHNA and CDR2 SNTAGT. The CDR3 totals 15 residues. The V gene lost 8 bases and the J gene lost 0 bases, with 11 bases spanning the gap. The TCR sequence derives from a human donor who had recovered from COVID-19. This rearrangement joins TRBV6-4 to TRBJ2-6, with unresolved D. What was sequenced was CD4+ T cells from blood, cultured in vitro. The CDR3 DNA reads TGTGCCAGCCGACCGAGGAGCTCTGGGGCCAACGTCCTGACTTTC. This translates into CASRPRSSGANVLTF.